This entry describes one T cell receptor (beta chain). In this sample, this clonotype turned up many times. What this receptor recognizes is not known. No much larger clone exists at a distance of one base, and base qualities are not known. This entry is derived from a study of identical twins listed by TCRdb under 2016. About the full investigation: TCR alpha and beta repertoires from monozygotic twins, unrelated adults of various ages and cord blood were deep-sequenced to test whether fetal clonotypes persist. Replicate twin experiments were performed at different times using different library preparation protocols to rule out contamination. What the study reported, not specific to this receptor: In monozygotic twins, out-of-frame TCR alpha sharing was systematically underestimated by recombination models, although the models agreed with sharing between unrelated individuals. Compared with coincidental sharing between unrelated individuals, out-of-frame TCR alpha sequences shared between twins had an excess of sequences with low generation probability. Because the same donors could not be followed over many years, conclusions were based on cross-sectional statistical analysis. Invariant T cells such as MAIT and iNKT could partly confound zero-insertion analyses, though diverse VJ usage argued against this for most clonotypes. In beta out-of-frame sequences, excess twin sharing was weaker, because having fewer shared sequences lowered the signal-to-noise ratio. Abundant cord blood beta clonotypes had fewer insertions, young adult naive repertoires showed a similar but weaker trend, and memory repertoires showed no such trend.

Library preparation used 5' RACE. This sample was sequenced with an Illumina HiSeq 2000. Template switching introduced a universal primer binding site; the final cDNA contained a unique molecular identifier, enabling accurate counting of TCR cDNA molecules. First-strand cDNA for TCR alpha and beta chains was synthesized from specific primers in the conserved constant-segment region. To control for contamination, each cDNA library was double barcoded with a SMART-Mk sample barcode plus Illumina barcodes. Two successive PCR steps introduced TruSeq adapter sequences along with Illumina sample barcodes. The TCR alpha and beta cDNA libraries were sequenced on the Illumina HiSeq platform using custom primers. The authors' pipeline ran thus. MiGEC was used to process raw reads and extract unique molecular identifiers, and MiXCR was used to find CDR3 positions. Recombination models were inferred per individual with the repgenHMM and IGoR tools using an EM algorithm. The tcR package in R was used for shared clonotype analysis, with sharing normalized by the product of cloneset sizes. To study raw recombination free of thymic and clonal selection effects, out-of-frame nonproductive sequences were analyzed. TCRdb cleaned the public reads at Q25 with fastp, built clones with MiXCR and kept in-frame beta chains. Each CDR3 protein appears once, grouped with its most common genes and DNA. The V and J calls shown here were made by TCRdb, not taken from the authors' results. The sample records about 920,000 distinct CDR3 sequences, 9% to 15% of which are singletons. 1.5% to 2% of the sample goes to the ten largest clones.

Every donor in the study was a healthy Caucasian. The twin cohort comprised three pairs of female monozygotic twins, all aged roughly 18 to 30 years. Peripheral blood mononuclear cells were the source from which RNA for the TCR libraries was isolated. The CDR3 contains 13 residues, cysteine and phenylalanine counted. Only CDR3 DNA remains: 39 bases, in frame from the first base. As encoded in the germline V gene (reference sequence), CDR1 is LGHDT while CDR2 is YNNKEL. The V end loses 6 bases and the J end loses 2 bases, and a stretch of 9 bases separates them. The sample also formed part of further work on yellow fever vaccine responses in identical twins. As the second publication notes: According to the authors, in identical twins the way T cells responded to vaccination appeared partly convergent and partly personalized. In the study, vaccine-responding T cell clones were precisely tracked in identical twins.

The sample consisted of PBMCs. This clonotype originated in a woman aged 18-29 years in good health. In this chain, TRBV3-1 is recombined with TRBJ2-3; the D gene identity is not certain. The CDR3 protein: CASRVAPTDTQYF. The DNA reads TGTGCCAGCAGGGTGGCCCCCACAGATACGCAGTATTTT.